Following are 6 T cell receptor beta chains from one sample sequenced in a study of blood T cell repertoires in COVID-19. The repertoire was sequenced with immunoSEQ multiplex PCR; TCRdb's copy has only in-frame clones and lacks some. The sample shows about 160,000 clones, roughly nine tenths of them seen only once. The sequenced sample consisted of peripheral blood. The receptors come from a middle-aged man with acute or convalescent COVID-19.

The J gene is TRBJ2-4, the V gene TRBV7-2; the match to TRBD2 covers 8 bases. The V segment lost 5 bases and the J segment 8 bases; nucleotides outside the gene matches: 11. This CDR3 has 15 residues. CDR1 and CDR2 (germline): SGHTA, FQGNSA. CDR3: CASSRTSGGQDIQYF. The CDR3 bases are TGTGCCAGCAGCCGTACTTCGGGGGGGCAGGACATTCAGTACTTC.

This clone was seen once. One end of the junction is discordant with germline, which a read error may explain. At the DNA level, this CDR3 is encoded by other sequences in the same sample as well. The rearrangement links TRBV9 to TRBJ2-2, with 8 bases that match TRBD2. Germline V gene lookup returns CDR1 SGDLS and CDR2 YYNGEE. CDR3 size: 16 residues. CDR3 sequence reads: CASSVVPSGRTGELFF. The CDR3 DNA follows: TGCGCCAGCAGCGTAGTTCCTAGCGGGCGGACCGGGGAGCTGTTTTTT.

The chain joins TRBV7-8 to TRBJ1-6; the D is unclear. The CDR3 is 14 amino acids. Trimming shortened V by 1 base and J by 10 bases, and 11 bases separated the two germline ends. Germline values: CDR1 SGHVS, CDR2 FQNEAQ. The CDR3 nucleotides are TGTGCCAGCAGCTTAGGACTGGAAGGATCACCCCTCCACTTT. The encoded protein is CASSLGLEGSPLHF.

The chain joins TRBV7-2 to TRBJ2-7; the D gene is possibly TRBD1 (5 bases). The ends were cut back, 8 bases at V and 3 bases at J, with 14 bases in the middle. Germline lookup yields CDR1 SGHTA and CDR2 FQGNSA. This CDR3 has 13 residues. The CDR3 DNA sequence: TGTGCCAGCGTCGACAGTACCTACTACGAGCAGTACTTC. Its translation is CASVDSTYYEQYF.

The chain employs TRBV19 and TRBJ2-7; D gene uncertain. The V and J ends lost 6 bases and 2 bases respectively, with 8 bases between them. The CDR3 extends over 12 amino acids. Germline lookup yields CDR1 LNHDA and CDR2 SQIVND (reference sequence). The CDR3 DNA is TGTGCCAGTAGCCCCTCTCCCTACGAGCAGTACTTC. It encodes CASSPSPYEQYF.

The gene calls are TRBV18 and TRBJ2-7; weak D call: TRBD2 (5 bases). In germline, CDR1 is KGHSH, CDR2 LQKENI. V was cut by 6 bases and J by 4 bases, with 16 bases left in between. The CDR3 extends over 14 amino acids. The CDR3 region has the DNA TGTGCCAGCTCGCTGGTCGGGGAAATGTACGAGCAGTACTTC. Protein product: CASSLVGEMYEQYF.